This T cell receptor (beta chain) was sequenced during a study of chemoradiotherapy in HPV16-positive cancers. Here immunoSEQ multiplex PCR was the method, and the copy in TCRdb shows in-frame clones only, minus some. This repertoire shows hundreds of clones, approximately 80% found once; its top ten account for about 14%. V shed 8 bases and J shed 0 bases, with 7 bases lying between them. From germline, CDR1 is ENHRY and CDR2 SYGVKD. This CDR3 comprises 13 residues. The material was tumor tissue, obtained from a patient who underwent chemoradiotherapy. The sequence was collected from a human donor with HPV-associated anogenital cancer. The chain combines TRBV10-3 with TRBJ1-4; weak D call: TRBD1 (5 bases). DNA of the CDR3: TGTGCCATCGGGGCCACAACTAATGAAAAACTGTTTTTT. This gives the protein CAIGATTNEKLFF.